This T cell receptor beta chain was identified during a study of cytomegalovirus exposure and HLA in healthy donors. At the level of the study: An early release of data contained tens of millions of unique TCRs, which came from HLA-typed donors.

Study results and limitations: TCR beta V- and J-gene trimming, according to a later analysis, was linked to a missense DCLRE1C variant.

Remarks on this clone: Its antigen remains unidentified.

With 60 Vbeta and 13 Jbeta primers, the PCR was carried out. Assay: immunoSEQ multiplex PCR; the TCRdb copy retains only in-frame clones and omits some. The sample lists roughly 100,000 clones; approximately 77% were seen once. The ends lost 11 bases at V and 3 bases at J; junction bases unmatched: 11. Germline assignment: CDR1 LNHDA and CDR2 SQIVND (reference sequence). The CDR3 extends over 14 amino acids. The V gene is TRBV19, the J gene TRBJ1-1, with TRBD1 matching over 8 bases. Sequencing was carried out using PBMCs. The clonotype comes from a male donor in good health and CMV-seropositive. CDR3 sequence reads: CASGGRGRYTEAFF. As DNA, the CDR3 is TGTGCCTCGGGGGGCAGGGGGCGGTACACTGAAGCTTTCTTT.